Listed here are 10 T cell receptor beta chains from one sample, sequenced in a study of CD8+CD57+ T cells in acquired aplastic anemia. Genomic DNA was employed as the template in profiling TCR beta VDJ and CDR3. TCRdb recomputed calls from the reads with MiXCR, one row per CDR3 protein. The data contain approximately 200,000 distinct CDR3 sequences, about half of them singletons. Selection for sequencing was limited to patients who had shown CD8+CD57+ cell expansion by flow cytometry. Source material: sorted CD4+, CD8+, or CD8+CD57+ T cells (not recorded which) from PBMCs. All receptors come from a human donor with aplastic anemia.

The table lists this clonotype with a count of one. A much larger clonotype is one base distant, so this may be a read error. This chain links TRBV6-1 with TRBJ1-3; D is undetermined. Between the trimmed V and J ends, which lost 3 bases and 5 bases, there was a span of 8 bases. Germline V CDR1 and CDR2: MNHNS, SASEGT. This CDR3 comprises 13 residues. CDR3 loop: CASSDAGRNTIYF. DNA for the CDR3: TGTGCCAGCAGTGATGCGGGAAGAAACACCATATATTTT.

In its sample, this clonotype was seen many times. This rearrangement joins TRBV6-5 to TRBJ1-4; D gene uncertain. Trimming shortened V by 6 bases and J by 1 base, and 9 bases separated the two germline ends. This CDR3 has 14 residues. Germline loops: CDR1 MNHEY, CDR2 SVGAGI. The CDR3 region has the DNA TGTGCCAGCAGGCCCGAGGAAACTAATGAAAAACTGTTTTTT. Amino acid sequence: CASRPEETNEKLFF.

V gene TRBV2 combines with J gene TRBJ2-7; the match to TRBD1 covers 9 bases. CDR1 is SNHLY and CDR2 is FYNNEI in the germline V gene. The CDR3 is made up of 13 amino acids. V shed 8 bases and J 5 bases; nucleotides not matched to a gene: 7. As DNA, the CDR3 is TGTGCCAGCCGCAGGACAGGGGTGAACGAGCAGTACTTC. This translates into CASRRTGVNEQYF.

This chain's CDR3 is CAIRTMNTEAFF. The CDR3 nucleotides read TGTGCGATCAGGACGATGAACACTGAAGCTTTCTTT. The rearrangement links TRBV2 to TRBJ1-1; D call uncertain. The CDR3 has 12 amino acids. Germline V gene sequence: CDR1 SNHLY, CDR2 FYNNEI.

The chain couples TRBV2 to TRBJ2-7; the D is unclear. V lost 4 bases to trimming and J lost 6 bases, with 10 bases between them. The CDR3 contains 12 residues. In germline, CDR1 is SNHLY, CDR2 FYNNEI. DNA for the CDR3: TGTGCCAGCAGTGTCTACCCCCTCGAGCAGTACTTC. Protein: CASSVYPLEQYF.

This clonotype was found many times. V gene TRBV5-8 combines with J gene TRBJ2-3; TRBD2 might be the D (5 bases). Germline CDR1 reads SGHTS; CDR2 reads YDEGEE. Trimming removed 0 bases from V and 2 bases from J, with 10 bases in between. CDR3 length: 15 amino acids. CDR3 region: CASSLAGEYTDTQYF. DNA for the CDR3: TGTGCCAGCAGCTTGGCCGGGGAGTACACAGATACGCAGTATTTT.

This clonotype has just a few counts. The chain couples TRBV3-1 to TRBJ1-5; a possible D gene is TRBD1 (6 bases). The V and J ends lost 0 bases and 4 bases respectively, with 16 bases between them. Germline CDR1 LGHDT, CDR2 YNNKEL (reference sequence). This CDR3 contains 17 residues. The CDR3 reads CASSQESGSRGNQPQHF. DNA for the CDR3: TGTGCCAGCAGCCAAGAATCAGGTTCCAGGGGTAATCAGCCCCAGCATTTT.

The chain recombines TRBV19 with TRBJ2-7, with 9 bases fitting TRBD1. Losses at the gene ends were 5 bases for V and 7 bases for J; bases not matched to a gene: 9. Germline V gives CDR1 LNHDA, CDR2 SQIVND (reference sequence). The CDR3 is 14 residues long. CDR3 region: CASSVRTGGEEQYF. In nucleotides, the CDR3 is TGTGCCAGTAGTGTTCGTACAGGGGGCGAAGAGCAGTACTTC.

The V call is TRBV25-1, the J call TRBJ1-2; D is possibly TRBD1 (5 bases). The CDR3 runs 12 residues. V gave up 6 bases and J gave up 4 bases, with 9 bases separating them. CDR1 is MGHDK and CDR2 is SYGVNS in the germline V gene. The CDR3 sequence: CASSAGLYGYTF. CDR3 coding DNA: TGTGCCAGCAGCGCAGGGCTCTATGGCTACACCTTC.

This clonotype was seen only a few times. V usage is TRBV5-1 and J usage is TRBJ2-7; 10 bases line up with TRBD1. CDR3 length: 15 residues. Germline V lookup: CDR1 SGHRS, CDR2 YFSETQ. Trimming at V came to 4 bases and at J to 5 bases, leaving 9 bases not matched to a gene. The CDR3 region is CASSQYGTGVHEQYF. CDR3 in DNA: TGCGCCAGCAGCCAGTACGGGACAGGGGTCCACGAGCAGTACTTC.